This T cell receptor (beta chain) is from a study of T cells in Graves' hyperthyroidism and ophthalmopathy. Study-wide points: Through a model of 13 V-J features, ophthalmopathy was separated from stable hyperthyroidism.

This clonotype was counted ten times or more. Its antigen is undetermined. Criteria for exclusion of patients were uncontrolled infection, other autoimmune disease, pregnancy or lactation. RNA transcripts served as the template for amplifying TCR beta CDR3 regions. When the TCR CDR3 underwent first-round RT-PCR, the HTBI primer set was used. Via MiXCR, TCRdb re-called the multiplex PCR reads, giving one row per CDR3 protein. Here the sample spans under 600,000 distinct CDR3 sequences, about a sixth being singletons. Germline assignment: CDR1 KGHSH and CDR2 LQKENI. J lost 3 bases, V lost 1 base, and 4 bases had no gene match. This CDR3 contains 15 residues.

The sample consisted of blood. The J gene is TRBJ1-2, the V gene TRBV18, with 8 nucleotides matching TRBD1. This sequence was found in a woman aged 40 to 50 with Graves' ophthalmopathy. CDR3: CASSPRTGRDYGYTF. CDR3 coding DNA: TGTGCCAGCTCACCACGGACAGGGCGGGACTATGGCTACACCTTC.